A selection of T cell receptor beta chains follows, all from one sample in a study of blood T cell repertoires in COVID-19. Method: immunoSEQ multiplex PCR; TCRdb's copy keeps in-frame clones and lacks some. The sample lists hundreds of thousands of clones; about 89% were seen once. Material for sequencing was peripheral blood. These receptors all stem from a man aged 55 to 69 who had recovered from COVID-19. Each CDR3 is given with its conserved first and last residue. D genes are given only for firm matches. Some rows mark clone size as missing; the rest say once, few, many or name a class of expanded clone.

d_call clone_size j_call v_call cdr3_nt cdr3_aa
NA NA TRBJ2-2 TRBV7-6 TGTGCCAGCAGCCCATCCGACAGAAACACCGGGGAGCTGTTTTTT CASSPSDRNTGELFF
NA NA TRBJ1-1 TRBV3-1/TRBV3-2 TGTGCCAGCAGTGAACCCCGGGTGTCGGGCACTGAAGCTTTCTTT CASSEPRVSGTEAFF
NA NA TRBJ1-1 TRBV2 TGTGCCAGCAGTGAATATACAGGGACGGGATCTGAAGCTTTCTTT CASSEYTGTGSEAFF
TRBD1 NA TRBJ1-5 TRBV2 TGTGCCAGCCTCCGGGACAGGGGAAGCAATCAGCCCCAGCATTTT CASLRDRGSNQPQHF
NA NA TRBJ2-5 TRBV5-1 TGCGCCAGCAGCCCACCTAGAGGGGAGACCCAGTACTTC CASSPPRGETQYF
NA NA TRBJ2-3 TRBV4-1 TGCGCCAGCAGCCAAATGGTCAAAACTAGCACAGATACGCAGTATTTT CASSQMVKTSTDTQYF
TRBD1 once TRBJ1-5 TRBV30 TGTGCCTGGAGCGGACAGGGGGACAATCAGCCCCAGCATTTT CAWSGQGDNQPQHF
NA once TRBJ1-6 TRBV5-1 TGCGCCAGCAGCGAAACAGAGTTGCGCGGGGCACCCCTCCACTTT CASSETELRGAPLHF
NA NA TRBJ2-3 TRBV4-1 TGCGCCAGCAGCCAAGATGGAGGAGGGCCGGATACGCAGTATTTT CASSQDGGGPDTQYF
TRBD1 NA TRBJ2-1 TRBV5-8 TGTGCCAGCAGGCCGGGACAGGCTTACAATGAGCAGTTCTTC CASRPGQAYNEQFF
TRBD1 NA TRBJ2-5 TRBV5-4 TGTGCCATCAGGACAGGGGGCGGGCGAGAGACCCAGTACTTC CAIRTGGGRETQYF
TRBD1 NA TRBJ1-6 TRBV19 TGTGCCAGCTTGGAGAAGGGGGCCAGCTCCTATAATTCACCCCTCCACTTT CASLEKGASSYNSPLHF
NA NA TRBJ2-3 TRBV27 TGTGCCAGCAGTTTAAGAAGGGGGAGCACAGATACGCAGTATTTT CASSLRRGSTDTQYF
NA NA TRBJ2-6 TRBV7-3 TGTGCCAGCAGAAAAATCGGGGAAAACTCTGGGGCCAACGTCCTGACTTTC CASRKIGENSGANVLTF
NA NA TRBJ1-6 TRBV12-3/TRBV12-4 TGTGCCAGCAGAGTGAGGTATAATTCACCCCTCCACTTT CASRVRYNSPLHF
NA NA TRBJ1-4 TRBV5-1 TGCGCCAGCAGCTTGGCCGGAAGAACGGGAGGAGGCGGTGAAAAACTGTTTTTT CASSLAGRTGGGGEKLFF
NA NA TRBJ2-3 TRBV6-5 TGTGCCAGCAGAATCCCGAGCACAGATACGCAGTATTTT CASRIPSTDTQYF
TRBD1 NA TRBJ1-1 TRBV9 TGTGCCAGCAGCGTAGTGGGGCCTCTGGAGGGGGCTAACACTGAAGCTTTCTTT CASSVVGPLEGANTEAFF
TRBD2 NA TRBJ2-3 TRBV7-3 TGTGCCAGCAGCTCCTTTACTAGCGGGCACACAGATACGCAGTATTTT CASSSFTSGHTDTQYF
TRBD2 few TRBJ2-1 TRBV3-1/TRBV3-2 TGTGCCAGCAGACTAGCGGGAGACCACAATGAGCAGTTCTTC CASRLAGDHNEQFF
TRBD1 NA TRBJ2-2 TRBV7-3 TGTGCCAGCAGCTTGACAGGGGGCGGCGGGGAGCTGTTTTTT CASSLTGGGGELFF
NA NA TRBJ1-1 TRBV4-2 TGTGCCAGCAGCCAAGTAAACCGGGACAAAGAAGCTTTCTTT CASSQVNRDKEAFF